The 21 T cell receptor beta chains below all came from one sample that was sequenced in a study of blood T cell repertoires in COVID-19 (TCRdb year 2020). Receptor libraries were prepared by the immunoSEQ multiplex PCR assay. The clones in this table, taken by TCRdb from immuneACCESS, are in-frame only. Not every clone is retained; where verified, under half of the shortfall comes from an unresolved V gene, and the cause of the rest is unknown. Here the sample has tens of thousands of clones; roughly 87% occur a single time. The ten largest clonotypes hold 13% of the sample. Sequencing was performed on peripheral blood. The source of these receptors is a human donor in a cohort sampled during active COVID-19. The donor label of this sample is uncertain.

The rearrangement links TRBV5-4 to TRBJ2-3; tentatively, D is TRBD1 (5 bases). The CDR3 is 13 amino acids. Germline V CDR1 and CDR2: SGHNT, YYREEE (reference sequence). V shed 10 bases and J shed 3 bases, with 15 bases lying between them. CDR3 loop: CARSVGPTDTQYF. The CDR3 nucleotides read TGTGCCCGATCGGTGGGGCCGACAGATACGCAGTATTTT.

V and J are TRBV5-1 and TRBJ2-7; 14 nucleotides match TRBD2. The CDR3 runs 14 residues. The trim removed 4 bases at V and 5 bases at J, leaving 2 bases unmatched. Germline V gene lookup returns CDR1 SGHRS and CDR2 YFSETQ. In DNA, the CDR3 is TGCGCCAGCAGCGGACTAGCGGGGGGAGACGAGCAGTACTTC. It specifies CASSGLAGGDEQYF. Full variable domain (rest looked up from reference TRBV5-1 and TRBJ2-7): KAGVTQTPRYLIKTRGQQVTLSCSPISGHRSVSWYQQTPGQGLQFLFEYFSETQRNKGNFPGRFSGRQFSNSRSEMNVSTLELGDSALYLCASSGLAGGDEQYFGPGTRLTVT.

The chain has TRBV7-2 and TRBJ2-1; TRBD2 agrees at 8 bases. The germline gives CDR1 SGHTA, CDR2 FQGNSA. There are 15 residues in the CDR3. V shed 5 bases and J 3 bases; nucleotides not matched to a gene: 6. CDR3 sequence (DNA): TGTGCCAGCAGCCCCAGCGGGGGCCTCTACAATGAGCAGTTCTTC. Its protein product is CASSPSGGLYNEQFF.

This sequence joins TRBV19 and TRBJ2-1, with D possibly matching TRBD2 (5 bases). The ends were cut back, 3 bases at V and 6 bases at J, with 15 bases in the middle. CDR1 and CDR2 from the germline V gene are LNHDA and SQIVND (reference sequence). The CDR3 loop spans 15 amino acids. As DNA, the CDR3 is TGTGCCAGTAGTATCAAGAGCGGCAGTGGCAATGAGCAGTTCTTC. Translating gives CASSIKSGSGNEQFF.

In its sample, this clone was seen once. The gene calls are TRBV5-4 and TRBJ2-7, with TRBD1 matching 11 bases. CDR1 and CDR2 from the germline V gene are SGHNT and YYREEE (reference sequence). Germline trimming cut 2 bases from V and 7 bases from J; bases unmatched to any gene: 5. The CDR3 has 14 residues. The CDR3 nucleotides read TGTGCCAGCAGCTTAGGACAGGGGGCGAGGGAGCAGTACTTC. Protein: CASSLGQGAREQYF.

The chain joins TRBV11-2 to TRBJ2-5, with D possibly being TRBD2 (6 bases). Trimming removed 1 base at V and 7 bases at J, with 19 bases between. Germline V gene sequence: CDR1 SGHAT, CDR2 FQNNGV. This CDR3 is built from 16 residues. Here the CDR3 DNA reads TGTGCCAGCAGCTTAGGGGTTAGCGGACCCGGGTCGACCCAGTACTTC. Translation gives CASSLGVSGPGSTQYF.

J is TRBJ2-2 and V is TRBV7-3, with D maybe TRBD2 (6 bases). This CDR3 region has 14 residues. V was clipped by 5 bases and J by 6 bases, with 13 bases between them. Germline CDR1 reads SGHTA; CDR2 reads FQGTGA. This CDR3 reads CASSRDSHAGELFF. DNA for the CDR3: TGTGCCAGCAGCCGGGACTCCCATGCCGGGGAGCTGTTTTTT. Filled out from reference TRBV7-3 and TRBJ2-2, the complete variable domain reads GAGVSQTPSNKVTEKGKYVELRCDPISGHTALYWYRQSLGQGPEFLIYFQGTGAADDSGLPNDRFFAVRPEGSVSTLKIQRTERGDSAVYLCASSRDSHAGELFFGEGSRLTVL.

This sequence joins TRBV7-3 and TRBJ1-1; 10 nucleotides line up with TRBD1. Looked up from germline, CDR1 is SGHTA and CDR2 is FQGTGA. Trimming took 5 bases from V and 2 from J; bases not matched to a gene: 8. CDR3 size: 16 residues. The CDR3 DNA reads TGTGCCAGCAGCCTAGGAGGGACAGGGGTAAACACTGAAGCTTTCTTT. Amino acid sequence: CASSLGGTGVNTEAFF.

This chain joins TRBV29-1 and TRBJ2-7, with 13 bases identical to TRBD2. The CDR3 spans 14 residues. J was trimmed by 2 bases and V by 4 bases; bases with no gene match: 2. Germline CDR1 SQVTM, CDR2 ANQGSEA. This CDR3 reads CSVGLAGGTYEQYF. For the CDR3, the DNA is TGCAGCGTTGGACTAGCGGGGGGCACCTACGAGCAGTACTTC.

The genes are TRBV9 and TRBJ2-7; D remains ambiguous. V was clipped by 2 bases and J by 2 bases, with 14 bases between them. CDR3 length: 15 residues. CDR1 and CDR2 from the germline V gene are SGDLS and YYNGEE. The CDR3 DNA follows: TGTGCCAGCAGCGTTTCAGGATACGCAACCTACGAGCAGTACTTC. Its protein product is CASSVSGYATYEQYF.

The chain couples TRBV9 to TRBJ2-5; D gene unclear. CDR3 length: 14 amino acids. Looked up from germline, CDR1 is SGDLS and CDR2 is YYNGEE. V lost 0 bases to trimming and J lost 1 base, with 7 bases between them. The CDR3 spells CASSVGAGQETQYF. The CDR3 region has the DNA TGTGCCAGCAGCGTAGGTGCAGGCCAAGAGACCCAGTACTTC.

This chain's CDR3 is CASSFDFPPGELFF. CDR3 nucleotides: TGCGCCAGCAGCTTTGACTTCCCCCCCGGGGAGCTGTTTTTT. The chain uses TRBV5-1 and TRBJ2-2; D unclear. CDR3 length equals 14 residues. Germline-derived CDR1 and CDR2 are SGHRS and YFSETQ. Trimming cost V 2 bases and J 6 bases, with 11 bases left between them.

The chain combines TRBV4-1 with TRBJ2-2; TRBD1 matches at 8 bases. Germline lookup yields CDR1 MGHRA and CDR2 YSYEKL. J gave up 2 bases and V 2 bases, and 4 bases lay outside the gene matches. The CDR3 length is 16 residues. DNA of the CDR3: TGCGCCAGCAGCCAACCTGACAGGGGCAACACCGGGGAGCTGTTTTTT. Amino acids: CASSQPDRGNTGELFF.

This chain joins TRBV19 and TRBJ1-2; 9 nucleotides match TRBD1. CDR1 and CDR2 (germline): LNHDA, SQIVND (reference sequence). CDR3 length equals 15 residues. J gave up 4 bases and V 3 bases, and 6 bases lay outside the gene matches. The CDR3 DNA is TGTGCCAGTAGTATCACGCGACAGGGGGGCTATGGCTACACCTTC. Amino acids: CASSITRQGGYGYTF.

The chain has TRBV10-1 and TRBJ2-7, with TRBD1 identical over 9 bases. The germline gives CDR1 WNHNN, CDR2 SYGVQD (reference sequence). The CDR3 contains 17 residues. After removal of 2 bases from V and 0 bases from J, the junction contained 8 bases not matched to a gene. The chain's CDR3 is CASSEERGQGLSYEQYF. The DNA of the CDR3 is TGCGCCAGCAGTGAGGAACGGGGACAGGGTCTCTCCTACGAGCAGTACTTC.

The V call is TRBV9, the J call TRBJ1-3, with 7 bases aligning to TRBD1. Germline CDR1 is SGDLS and CDR2 is YYNGEE. Trimming at V came to 4 bases and at J to 3 bases, leaving 16 bases not matched to a gene. The CDR3 runs 18 residues. The DNA of the CDR3 is TGTGCCAGCAGCTCGACAGGGCAGGGAAACGGCGGTGGAAACACCATATATTTT. This translates into CASSSTGQGNGGGNTIYF.

This chain joins TRBV5-5 and TRBJ2-7; 11 bases align to TRBD1. Germline-derived CDR1 and CDR2 are SGHKS and YYEKEE (reference sequence). V dropped 4 bases and J dropped 2; count of bases not matched to a gene: 2. The CDR3 runs 14 residues. The CDR3 loop reads CASSPGQGAYEQYF. The CDR3, as DNA: TGTGCCAGCAGCCCGGGACAGGGGGCCTACGAGCAGTACTTC.

In its sample, this clone was seen once. The J gene is TRBJ1-4, the V gene TRBV27, with D unclear. V was clipped by 5 bases and J by 4 bases, with 17 bases between them. The germline CDR1 and CDR2 sequences are MNHEY and SMNVEV (reference sequence). The CDR3 runs to 16 residues. The CDR3 protein is CASSGKGTGFNEKLFF. Here the CDR3 DNA reads TGTGCCAGCAGTGGAAAGGGTACGGGATTTAATGAAAAACTGTTTTTT.

The rearrangement uses TRBV2 and TRBJ2-3; possible D gene TRBD2, 5 bases. Trimming pared 7 bases from V and 9 bases from J, leaving 14 bases between. This CDR3 region has 12 residues. Germline V gives CDR1 SNHLY, CDR2 FYNNEI. The CDR3: CASMDSLGTQYF. The DNA of the CDR3 is TGTGCCAGCATGGACTCCCTGGGGACGCAGTATTTT.

This clone was observed once. This chain uses TRBV28 with TRBJ1-1, with 10 bases fitting TRBD1. The CDR3 spans 15 residues. V dropped 6 bases and J dropped 8; count of bases not matched to a gene: 12. From germline, CDR1 is MDHEN and CDR2 SYDVKM. This chain's CDR3 is CASSSTPDRGMEAFF. CDR3 DNA sequence: TGTGCCAGCAGCTCGACCCCGGACAGGGGGATGGAAGCTTTCTTT.

The V call is TRBV29-1, the J call TRBJ2-3, with TRBD1 identical over 8 bases. V lost 1 base to trimming and J lost 2 bases; unmatched junction nucleotides: 8. CDR1 and CDR2 from the germline V gene are SQVTM and ANQGSEA. This CDR3 comprises 16 residues. The CDR3 DNA reads as TGCAGCGTTGAAGGGGGACAGGTCCGTACCACAGATACGCAGTATTTT. The encoded protein is CSVEGGQVRTTDTQYF.